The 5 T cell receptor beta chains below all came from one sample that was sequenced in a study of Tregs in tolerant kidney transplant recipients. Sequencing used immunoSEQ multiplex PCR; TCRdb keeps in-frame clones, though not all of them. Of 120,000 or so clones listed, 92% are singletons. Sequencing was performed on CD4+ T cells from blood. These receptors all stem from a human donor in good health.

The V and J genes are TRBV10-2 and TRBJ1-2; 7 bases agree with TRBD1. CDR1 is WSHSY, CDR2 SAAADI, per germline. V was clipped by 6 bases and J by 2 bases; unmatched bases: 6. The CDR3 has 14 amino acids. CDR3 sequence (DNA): TGCGCCAGCAGAACGGGACAGCTCAACTATGGCTACACCTTC. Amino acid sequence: CASRTGQLNYGYTF.

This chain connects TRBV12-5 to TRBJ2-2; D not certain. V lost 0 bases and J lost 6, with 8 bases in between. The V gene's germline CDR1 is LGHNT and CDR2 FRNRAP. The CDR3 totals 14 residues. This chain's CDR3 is CASGLVRPPGELFF. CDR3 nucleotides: TGTGCTAGTGGTTTGGTACGCCCCCCCGGGGAGCTGTTTTTT. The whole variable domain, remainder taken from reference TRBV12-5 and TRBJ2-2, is DARVTQTPRHKVTEMGQEVTMRCQPILGHNTVFWYRQTMMQGLELLAYFRNRAPLDDSGMPKDRFSAEMPDATLATLKIQPSEPRDSAVYFCASGLVRPPGELFFGEGSRLTVL.

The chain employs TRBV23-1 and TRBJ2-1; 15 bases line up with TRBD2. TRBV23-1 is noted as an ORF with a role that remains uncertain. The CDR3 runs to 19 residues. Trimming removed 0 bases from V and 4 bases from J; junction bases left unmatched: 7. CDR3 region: CASSQSGLAGGIKYNEQFF. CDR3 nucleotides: TGCGCCAGCAGTCAATCGGGACTAGCGGGAGGAATTAAGTACAATGAGCAGTTCTTC.

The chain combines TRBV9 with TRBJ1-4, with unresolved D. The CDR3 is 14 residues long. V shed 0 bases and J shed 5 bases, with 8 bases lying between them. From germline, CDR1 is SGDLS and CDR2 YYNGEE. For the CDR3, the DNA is TGTGCCAGCAGCGTAGTTCCGGGGAATGAAAAACTGTTTTTT. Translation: CASSVVPGNEKLFF.

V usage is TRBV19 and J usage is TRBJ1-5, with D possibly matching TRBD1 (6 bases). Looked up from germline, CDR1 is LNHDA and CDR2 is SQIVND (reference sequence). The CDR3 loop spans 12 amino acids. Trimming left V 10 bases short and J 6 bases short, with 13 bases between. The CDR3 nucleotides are TGTGCCACCCGGGGGGCGGGTCAGCCCCAGCATTTT. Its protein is CATRGAGQPQHF.